This TCR beta chain originates from a study of CD8 T cells in Susac syndrome. The study's findings and limits: The study conceded that its TCR sequencing and HLA analysis involved relatively few individuals.

A note on this clonotype: Antigen specificity is unknown.

TCR beta sequences were obtained from blood CD8+ and CD4+ T cells. While CD8+ and CD4+ T cells were isolated negatively, TEMRA cells were enriched by FACS. After extraction with the RNeasy kit, roughly 0.5 to 1 ug of the RNA was reverse transcribed using random hexamers. TCR beta CDR3 was amplified by immunoSEQ covering 54 Vbeta and 13 Jbeta. TCRdb fed the immunoSEQ multiplex PCR reads into MiXCR, producing one record per CDR3 protein. The sample includes 200,000 or so distinct CDR3 sequences, 90% to 95% of them seen just once. The CDR3 length is 15 residues. Germline CDR1 is MNHEY and CDR2 is SVGAGI. J gave up 6 bases and V 5 bases, and 7 bases lay outside the gene matches.

This chain uses TRBV6-5 with TRBJ2-3; 11 positions match TRBD2. The sequenced sample consisted of CD4+ T cells from PBMCs. The origin of this receptor is a human donor with multiple sclerosis. The CDR3 loop reads CASSRSGGAWDTQYF. CDR3 DNA sequence: TGTGCCAGCAGTCGTAGCGGGGGGGCTTGGGATACGCAGTATTTT.